These T cell receptor beta chains were read from a single sample in a study of neurological immune-mediated disorders. Each CDR3 protein is one row after TCRdb ran MiXCR on the 5' RACE reads. The sample holds about 44,000 distinct CDR3 sequences, around a fifth seen once. Sequencing was done on a sample of PBMCs. Receptors were obtained from a man aged 55 to 70 with HTLV-1-associated myelopathy (HAM/TSP). The CDR3 runs from the conserved cysteine through the conserved F or W. Fields, in order: V gene, D gene, J gene, clone size, CDR3 protein, CDR3 DNA. The D gene is left open where the match is weak. Size values are once, few and many counts, or a class for expanded clones, and some rows have none.

TRBV6-5	NA	TRBJ2-7	many	CASSYESWSPEQYF	TGTGCCAGCAGTTACGAGAGTTGGAGCCCCGAGCAGTACTTC
TRBV12-3/TRBV12-4	TRBD1	TRBJ1-2	few	CASSLAETGRHYGYTF	TGTGCCAGCAGTTTAGCCGAGACAGGGCGACACTATGGCTACACCTTC
TRBV11-2	NA	TRBJ2-1	NA	CASSRSGRYNEQFF	TGTGCCAGCAGCCGGAGCGGACGTTACAATGAGCAGTTCTTC
TRBV20-1	NA	TRBJ2-7	many	CSAREPGRSSYEQYF	TGCAGTGCTAGAGAACCGGGCCGCAGCTCCTACGAGCAGTACTTC
TRBV20-1	NA	TRBJ2-3	NA	CSARSLEAGFTDTQYF	TGCAGTGCTAGGTCGCTCGAGGCGGGGTTCACAGATACGCAGTATTTT
TRBV7-3	NA	TRBJ2-2	many	CASSLTGELFF	TGTGCCAGCAGTCTCACCGGGGAGCTGTTTTTT
TRBV7-2	NA	TRBJ2-3	many	CASSALRTDLSDTQYF	TGTGCCAGCAGCGCGCTCAGGACAGATCTGAGCGATACGCAGTATTTT
TRBV4-2	NA	TRBJ2-2	many	CASRQSGTITAGELFF	TGTGCCAGCAGGCAATCTGGGACCATCACTGCCGGGGAGCTGTTTTTT
TRBV4-3	NA	TRBJ2-5	NA	CASSQDLSIIETQYF	TGCGCCAGCAGCCAAGATCTAAGCATTATAGAGACCCAGTACTTC
TRBV11-2	NA	TRBJ1-3	many	CASGGSGNTIYF	TGTGCCAGCGGCGGATCTGGAAACACCATATATTTT
TRBV7-2	TRBD2	TRBJ2-3	NA	CASSPPGLAITDTQYF	TGTGCCAGCAGCCCCCCGGGACTAGCGATAACAGATACGCAGTATTTT
TRBV5-1	NA	TRBJ1-6	many	CASSLRSQGGSPLHF	TGCGCCAGCAGCTTAAGGTCGCAGGGTGGTTCACCCCTCCACTTT
TRBV5-1	NA	TRBJ2-7	NA	CASSLSGSPYEQYF	TGCGCCAGCAGCTTGTCGGGCAGCCCCTACGAGCAGTACTTC
TRBV29-1	NA	TRBJ1-2	many	CSVEPLAGYGYTF	TGCAGCGTTGAGCCTCTGGCGGGCTATGGCTACACCTTC
TRBV5-1	NA	TRBJ2-1	NA	CASSLAVDRSSYNEQFF	TGCGCCAGCAGCTTGGCAGTAGACAGGAGCTCCTACAATGAGCAGTTCTTC
TRBV20-1	NA	TRBJ1-4	many	CSARPSTGATNEKLFF	TGCAGTGCTAGACCGTCGACGGGTGCAACTAATGAAAAACTGTTTTTT
TRBV5-1	TRBD1	TRBJ2-7	NA	CASSLAGQGNYEQYF	TGCGCCAGCAGCTTGGCTGGACAGGGAAACTACGAGCAGTACTTC
TRBV15	TRBD2	TRBJ2-1	NA	CATSRDPVTAGFDEQFF	TGTGCCACCAGCAGAGATCCAGTAACAGCGGGGTTCGATGAGCAGTTCTTC
TRBV11-3	TRBD2	TRBJ2-7	many	CASSRLAGSSGSYEQYF	TGTGCCAGCAGCCGTCTAGCGGGATCCTCGGGCTCCTACGAGCAGTACTTC
TRBV19	NA	TRBJ2-7	NA	CASMIPSEQYF	TGTGCCAGTATGATCCCCTCCGAGCAGTACTTC
TRBV5-6	NA	TRBJ1-5	many	CASSTGLTGGGNQPQHF	TGTGCCAGCAGCACGGGACTCACCGGGGGGGGCAATCAGCCCCAGCATTTT
TRBV25-1	NA	TRBJ1-4	many	CASSGIWEGKEKLFF	TGTGCCAGCAGTGGTATTTGGGAAGGAAAAGAAAAACTGTTTTTT
TRBV9	NA	TRBJ2-3	many	CASSGRPTDTQYF	TGTGCCAGCAGCGGGCGCCCCACAGATACGCAGTATTTT